This TCR beta chain appears in the sequencing data of a study of T cells in Graves' hyperthyroidism and ophthalmopathy. V was cut by 0 bases and J by 6 bases, with 8 bases left in between. The CDR3 sequence is 13 residues long. Per the germline V gene, CDR1 is MNHEY and CDR2 is SVGEGT. From RNA transcripts, TCR beta CDR3 regions were amplified. With the HTBI primer set, the TCR CDR3 went through a first round of RT-PCR. One entry per CDR3 protein results from TCRdb running MiXCR on the multiplex PCR reads. The sample shows hundreds of thousands of distinct CDR3 sequences, roughly 14% of them seen only once. This clonotype was recorded at least ten times.

Sample: blood. The chain carries TRBV6-2 or TRBV6-3 and TRBJ2-5, with D unclear. The TCR was taken from a woman aged 40 to 50 with Graves' ophthalmopathy. The CDR3 nucleotides read TGTGCCAGCAGTTACTCGTCTTGGAAGACCCAGTACTTC. It codes for CASSYSSWKTQYF.